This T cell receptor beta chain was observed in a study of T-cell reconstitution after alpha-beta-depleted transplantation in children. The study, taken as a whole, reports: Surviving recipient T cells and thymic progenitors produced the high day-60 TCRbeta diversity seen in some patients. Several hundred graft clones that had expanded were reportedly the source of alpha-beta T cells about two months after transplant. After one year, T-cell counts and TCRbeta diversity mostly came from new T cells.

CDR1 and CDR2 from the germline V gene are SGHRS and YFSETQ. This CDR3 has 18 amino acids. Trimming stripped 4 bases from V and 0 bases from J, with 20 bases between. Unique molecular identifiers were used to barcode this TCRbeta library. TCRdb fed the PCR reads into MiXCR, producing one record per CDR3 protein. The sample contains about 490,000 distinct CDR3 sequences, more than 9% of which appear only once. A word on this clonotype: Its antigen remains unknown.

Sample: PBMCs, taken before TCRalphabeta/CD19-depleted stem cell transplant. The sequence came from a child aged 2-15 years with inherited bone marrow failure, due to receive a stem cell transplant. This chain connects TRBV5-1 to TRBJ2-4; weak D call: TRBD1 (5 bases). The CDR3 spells CASSHNSQTALAKNIQYF. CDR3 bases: TGCGCCAGCAGCCACAATTCGCAGACAGCCCTAGCCAAAAACATTCAGTACTTC. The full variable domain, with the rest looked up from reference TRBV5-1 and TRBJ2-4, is KAGVTQTPRYLIKTRGQQVTLSCSPISGHRSVSWYQQTPGQGLQFLFEYFSETQRNKGNFPGRFSGRQFSNSRSEMNVSTLELGDSALYLCASSHNSQTALAKNIQYFGAGTRLSVL.